The T cell receptor beta chain described here comes from a study of shared clonotypes between healthy human individuals (dated by TCRdb to 2020 to 2022). For context, the study as a whole: The cohort included three men and a couple of women between 18 and 49 years of age. Per donor, three plates each were used for CD4 naive and CD4 memory, two for CD8 naive, and one for CD8 memory. The study deeply sequenced blood TCR repertoires of about 5 healthy adults to estimate repertoire size and the extent of clonotype sharing between individuals. To increase sequencing depth and limit assay-specific biases, TCR repertoire library preparation and sequencing were carried out by different laboratories using diverse techniques. Between about 0.85 and 10 billion PBMCs per donor were obtained by leukapheresis.

Using the deep immunoSEQ assay, TCR CDR3 regions were amplified from genomic DNA by multiplex PCR. Extracted genomic DNA from each cell subset was spread evenly across all wells of several immunoSEQ 96-well plates, with each plate serving as a replicate. For sorted subsets, approximately 200 ng of genomic DNA, equivalent to roughly 33,000 T cell genomes, went into each replicate PCR. The purified libraries were quantified using a Qubit 3.0 fluorometer, sized with a Bioanalyzer 2100, and then quantified again using the KAPA Library Quantification kit. Every immunoSEQ 96-well plate was sequenced on a dedicated single-read 150-cycle Illumina NextSeq 550 flow cell. The study's processing was this. The immunoSEQ output contained only junctional sequences without quality scores, so filtering could not match that applied to full-length reads. To assign V/J genes and CDR3, sequences were annotated against IMGT germline references using PyIR, a Python wrapper for IgBLAST v1.9. Reads were removed for weak V/J assignments (E-value above 1e-6), missing CDR3, stop codons, out-of-frame junctions, or ambiguous translated residues. V3J clonotypes were defined as sequences sharing the same inferred V gene, J gene, and CDR3 amino acid sequence. Percentage overlap between repertoires was calculated by dividing the number of shared unique clonotypes by the size of the smaller repertoire. Richness of each repertoire was evaluated using RTK rarefaction, the Chao1 estimator, and Recon v2.1 estimates of unobserved clonotypes. Generation probabilities for all TCRbeta clonotypes obtained by the gDNA method from several donors were computed using OLGA. Held by TCRdb, this immuneACCESS table contains in-frame sequences only and omits some clones. Under half of the omission traces to an unresolved V gene where checked; the cause of the rest is unknown. The D gene and trimming were derived from the DNA, and the V and J assignments and clone size from that table. This sample has approximately 1.9 million clones in its table, and just under 95% of those were observed once. More than 1.5% of the sample is in the top ten clones.

CD8 naive samples consisted of CD45RO-negative cells that were positively selected for CCR7, yielding a CD45RA+CCR7+ population without TemRA cells. The donors were healthy, HIV-negative adults who had no recently reported acute infections or vaccinations. Only Caucasian adults living in Nashville, Tennessee, USA were represented among the donors. After blood collection by leukapheresis, PBMCs were isolated using Ficoll-Histopaque density gradient centrifugation and then cryopreserved in the vapor phase of liquid nitrogen. Analytical flow cytometry was used to check the purity and quantity of each magnetically sorted T cell population. From each sorted fraction, genomic DNA was isolated and quantified by UV absorbance on a Nanodrop 2000c. Comments on this clone: Its antigen is currently not known. Qualities for individual bases were not recorded, and no much larger clone is one base off.

The CDR1 and CDR2 encoded by the germline V gene are SQVTM and ANQGSEA. V is trimmed back by 6 bases and J by 0 bases, and the junction contains 14 bases that no gene match accounts for. CDR3 length: 17 amino acids, cysteine to phenylalanine. Here the CDR3 DNA is all that survives: 51 bases in frame from base 1. Summary of the overall study and its limitations: Based on pairwise subsampling, the degree of clonotype sharing among donors was expected to be affected by sequencing depth. Sampling was limited to blood, and TCR repertoires in tissue likely differ from TCR repertoires in blood. Compared with non-shared clonotypes, the clonotypes found in all four sorted-subset donors had higher generation probabilities. When a handful of donors were compared, the shared fraction of clonotypes was approximately 5% for naive CD4, around 3.5% for naive CD8, 2.3% for memory CD4, and less than 0.5% for memory CD8. Because the study included a small number of donors, the genetic and exposure-history diversity represented was limited. Rarefaction of sorted-subset datasets indicated incomplete sequencing despite the large sequencing depth. Estimated clonotype richness was generally larger for naive than for memory subsets.

The TCR comes from a man younger than 35 in good health. Some clones in this sample may be carry-over from other donors' samples. Sequenced: naive CD8+ T cells from PBMCs. Reading the label with the study, this specimen's cell subset or site is: CD45RA+CCR7+. The V and J genes are TRBV29-1 and TRBJ2-1; 7 nucleotides in the junction match TRBD2. The DNA sequence is TGCAGCGTAGGGCCGAATGTACTAGCGCCCTCCTACAATGAGCAGTTCTTC. This codes for CSVGPNVLAPSYNEQFF.